Included here is one T cell receptor (beta chain) sequence, with context. Its antigen is unidentified. The sample has other DNA sequences that encode this CDR3 too. The treatment: oral pan-JAK inhibitor, 5-10 mg twice daily. Individuals with alopecia areata gave both lesional scalp punch biopsies and peripheral blood for collection. Sequencing relied on a cDNA template that was reverse transcribed from extracted RNA. TCRdb keeps only in-frame clones here, not all; method: immunoSEQ multiplex PCR. The repertoire holds some 240,000 clones, with 50% to 70% as singletons. These data are taken from a study of CD8+ T cells in alopecia areata. Findings and caveats of the study: Tofacitinib significantly reduced both scalp clonality and expanded CD8+ clones among the top 100.

Germline-derived CDR1 and CDR2 are SGDLS and YYNGEE. There are 14 residues in the CDR3. Trimming took off 4 bases at V and 3 bases at J, with 13 bases between the two ends. The clonotype comes from a human donor with alopecia areata. The chain couples TRBV9 to TRBJ1-2, with D possibly being TRBD1 (5 bases). The sequenced sample was CD4+ T cells sorted from blood, obtained at week 4, from a patient treated with tofacitinib. The CDR3 nucleotides are TGTGCCAGCAGCCCCCGGGACGGATACTATGGCTACACCTTC. Its translation: CASSPRDGYYGYTF.